A single sample is the source of the 12 T cell receptor beta chains below, sequenced in a study of vaccination effects on CD4 cells after COVID-19. Within the ViraFEST assay, antigen-specific CD4+ T cells underwent expansion with viral peptide pools prior to sequencing. Upon completion of 10 to 11 days in culture, CD4+ T cells were isolated. PCR confirmed that the person was infected with SARS-CoV-2 between March and December 2020. No antigens are known for them. Measured with immunoSEQ multiplex PCR; TCRdb has only the in-frame clones, and not every one. The table records approximately 38,000 clones, roughly 73% of them present only once. The specimen was CD4+ T cells from PBMCs cultured with a peptide pool, collected before COVID-19 vaccination. Every receptor here comes from a human donor who had a prior SARS-CoV-2 infection.

This sequence joins TRBV6-2 or TRBV6-3 and TRBJ1-4; D is unclear. CDR3 length: 15 amino acids. Trimming shortened V by 0 bases and J by 0 bases, and 5 bases separated the two germline ends. CDR1 and CDR2 (germline): MNHEY, SVGEGT. The CDR3 nucleotides are TGTGCCAGCAGTTACTCCGGCGCAACTAATGAAAAACTGTTTTTT. Amino acids: CASSYSGATNEKLFF.

The chain combines TRBV7-8 with TRBJ1-2; TRBD1 matches 7 bases. CDR1 is SGHVS, CDR2 FQNEAQ, per germline. The CDR3 has 14 amino acids. V shed 5 bases and J 2 bases; nucleotides not matched to a gene: 5. The CDR3 DNA sequence: TGTGCCAGCAGCCCCAGGACAGGAAACTATGGCTACACCTTC. Protein: CASSPRTGNYGYTF.

The chain joins TRBV5-1 to TRBJ1-4; the D gene is possibly TRBD1 (5 bases). Germline assignment: CDR1 SGHRS and CDR2 YFSETQ. CDR3 length equals 14 residues. V was cut by 0 bases and J by 3 bases, with 6 bases left in between. This chain's CDR3 is CASSLGQSNEKLFF. DNA for the CDR3: TGCGCCAGCAGCTTGGGACAGTCTAATGAAAAACTGTTTTTT. Full variable domain (rest looked up from reference TRBV5-1 and TRBJ1-4): KAGVTQTPRYLIKTRGQQVTLSCSPISGHRSVSWYQQTPGQGLQFLFEYFSETQRNKGNFPGRFSGRQFSNSRSEMNVSTLELGDSALYLCASSLGQSNEKLFFGSGTQLSVL.

CDR3 DNA sequence: TGTGCCAGCAGGGAATACAGGGCTGTCGGCACTGAAGCTTTCTTT. Protein product: CASREYRAVGTEAFF. This sequence joins TRBV2 and TRBJ1-1; D may be TRBD1 (6 bases). This CDR3 comprises 15 residues. Looked up from germline, CDR1 is SNHLY and CDR2 is FYNNEI. The V end lost 6 bases, the J end lost 4 bases, and 18 bases lay between the germline ends.

This clone was seen more than once but under ten times. The chain combines TRBV10-3 with TRBJ2-7; no definite D call. Trimming left V 4 bases short and J 6 bases short, with 10 bases between. The germline V gene encodes CDR1 ENHRY and CDR2 SYGVKD. There are 12 residues in the CDR3. The CDR3 loop is CAISGLSAEQYF. The DNA of the CDR3 is TGTGCCATCAGTGGTTTATCCGCCGAGCAGTACTTC.

The V gene is TRBV7-3, the J gene TRBJ2-3; 7 positions agree with TRBD1. The V gene end was trimmed by 2 bases and the J gene end by 2 bases; junction bases not matched to a gene: 7. Germline V CDR1 and CDR2: SGHTA, FQGTGA. The length of the CDR3 is 16 residues. The CDR3 DNA is TGTGCCAGCAGCTTAGGGGACAGCTACGACACAGATACGCAGTATTTT. Its translation: CASSLGDSYDTDTQYF.

This clone has more than one count but fewer than ten. The rearrangement joins TRBV7-7 to TRBJ2-7; D ambiguous. Germline-derived CDR1 and CDR2 are SSHAT and FNYEAQ (reference sequence). This CDR3 is 12 amino acids long. V was pared by 10 bases and J by 7 bases, with 17 bases between. The CDR3 protein is CANPTLPGEQYF. CDR3 coding DNA: TGTGCCAATCCAACACTCCCTGGGGAGCAGTACTTC.

This clone was counted between two and nine times. This chain uses TRBV27 with TRBJ2-3; TRBD2 aligns across 7 bases. CDR3 size: 16 residues. CDR1 and CDR2 from the germline V gene are MNHEY and SMNVEV (reference sequence). J was trimmed by 0 bases and V by 3 bases; bases with no gene match: 6. The CDR3 DNA follows: TGTGCCAGCAGTTTGGGACTACTGCGTAGCACAGATACGCAGTATTTT. Residues: CASSLGLLRSTDTQYF.

This clone was counted only a few times. V gene TRBV7-3 combines with J gene TRBJ2-1; D is ambiguous. The CDR3 sequence is 13 residues long. Germline CDR1 reads SGHTA; CDR2 reads FQGTGA. The V gene lost 4 bases and the J gene lost 1 base, with 5 bases spanning the gap. CDR3 sequence: CASSSVSYNEQFF. The DNA of the CDR3 is TGTGCCAGCAGCTCCGTGTCCTACAATGAGCAGTTCTTC.

The chain links TRBV21-1 to TRBJ1-2; the table gives TRBD1 as D, unverified against the DNA. TRBV21-1 is a pseudogene. The CDR3 has 15 residues. CDR3 region: CASSIGGQGACGYTF. In DNA form, the CDR3 reads TGTGCCAGCAGCATCGGGGGACAGGGGGCCTGTGGCTACACCTTC.

The chain carries TRBV5-1 and TRBJ1-6; possible D gene TRBD1, 5 bases. From germline, CDR1 is SGHRS and CDR2 YFSETQ. Trimming took off 0 bases at V and 2 bases at J, with 12 bases between the two ends. The CDR3 is 17 residues long. CDR3 coding DNA: TGCGCCAGCAGCTTGGAGGCAGGGAACGCCTATAATTCACCCCTCCACTTT. It is translated as CASSLEAGNAYNSPLHF.

This clone was detected only once. The genes are TRBV7-3 and TRBJ1-1; no clear D. The germline V gene has CDR1 SGHTA and CDR2 FQGTGA. Trimming pared 2 bases from V and 0 bases from J, leaving 4 bases between. The CDR3 has 13 amino acids. DNA of the CDR3: TGTGCCAGCAGCTTACATCTGAACACTGAAGCTTTCTTT. As protein: CASSLHLNTEAFF.